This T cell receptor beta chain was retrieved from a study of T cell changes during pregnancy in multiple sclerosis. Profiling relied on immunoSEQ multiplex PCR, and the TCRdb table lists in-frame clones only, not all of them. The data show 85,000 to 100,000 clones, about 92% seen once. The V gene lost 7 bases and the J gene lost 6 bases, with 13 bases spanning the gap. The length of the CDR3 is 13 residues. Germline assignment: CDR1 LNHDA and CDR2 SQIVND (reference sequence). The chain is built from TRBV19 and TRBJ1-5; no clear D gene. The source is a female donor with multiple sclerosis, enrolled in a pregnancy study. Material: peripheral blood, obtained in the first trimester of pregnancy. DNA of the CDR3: TGTGCCAGTACCCCTAAGGCGGGTCAGCCCCAGCATTTT. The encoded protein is CASTPKAGQPQHF. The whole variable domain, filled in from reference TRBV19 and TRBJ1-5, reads DGGITQSPKYLFRKEGQNVTLSCEQNLNHDAMYWYRQDPGQGLRLIYYSQIVNDFQKGDIAEGYSVSREKKESFPLTVTSAQKNPTAFYLCASTPKAGQPQHFGDGTRLSIL.